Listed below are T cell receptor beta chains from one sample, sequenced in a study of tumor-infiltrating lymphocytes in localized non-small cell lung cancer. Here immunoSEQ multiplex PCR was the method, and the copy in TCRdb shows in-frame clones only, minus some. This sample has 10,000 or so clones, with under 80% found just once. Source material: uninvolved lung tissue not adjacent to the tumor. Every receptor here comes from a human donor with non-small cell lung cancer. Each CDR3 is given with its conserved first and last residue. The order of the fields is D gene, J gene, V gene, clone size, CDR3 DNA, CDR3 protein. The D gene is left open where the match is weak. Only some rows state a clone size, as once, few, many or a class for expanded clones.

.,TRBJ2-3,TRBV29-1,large,TGCAGCGCCCGACCCAGCGGAGATACGCAGTATTTT,CSARPSGDTQYF
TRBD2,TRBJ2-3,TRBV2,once,TGTGCCAGCAGCCGGCTAGCGGGGGCCCACACAGATACGCAGTATTTT,CASSRLAGAHTDTQYF
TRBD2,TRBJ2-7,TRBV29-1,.,TGCAGCGTTGCCCGACTAGCGGCATCCTACGAGCAGTACTTC,CSVARLAASYEQYF
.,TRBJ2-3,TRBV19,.,TGTGCCAGTAGCGTAGCGTCTCCAGATACGCAGTATTTT,CASSVASPDTQYF
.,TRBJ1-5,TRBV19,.,TGTGCCAGTAACGGGGCGGGGCAGCCCCAGCATTTT,CASNGAGQPQHF
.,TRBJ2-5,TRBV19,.,TGTGCCAGTAGTACCCAGGGAATCGGGAGCTTGGAGACCCAGTACTTC,CASSTQGIGSLETQYF
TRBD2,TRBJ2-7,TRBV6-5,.,TGTGCCAGCTCGCGGGGGGGCGGAGAGCAGTACTTC,CASSRGGGEQYF
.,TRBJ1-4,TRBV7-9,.,TGTGCCAGCAGCTCCGCAGGGAGGGGAAATGAAAAACTGTTTTTT,CASSSAGRGNEKLFF
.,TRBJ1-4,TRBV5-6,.,TGTGCCAGCAGCGATTTGAGAGGGGGTTTTGGTGAAAAACTGTTTTTT,CASSDLRGGFGEKLFF
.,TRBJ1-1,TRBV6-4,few,TGTGCCAGCAGTGCTGGACGGGACACTGAAGCTTTCTTT,CASSAGRDTEAFF
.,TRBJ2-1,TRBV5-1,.,TGCGCCAGCAGCTTGCCGGGCAATGAGCAGTTCTTC,CASSLPGNEQFF
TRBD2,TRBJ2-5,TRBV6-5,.,TGTGCCAGCACTAGCGGGAACCAAGAGACCCAGTACTTC,CASTSGNQETQYF
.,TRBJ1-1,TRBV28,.,TGTGCCAGCAGGCGATACAGGGACAACACTGAAGCTTTCTTT,CASRRYRDNTEAFF
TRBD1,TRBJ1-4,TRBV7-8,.,TGTGCCAGCAGCTTAGGTGTCGGGACAGGGGATGAAAAACTGTTTTTT,CASSLGVGTGDEKLFF
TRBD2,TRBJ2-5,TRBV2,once,TGTGCCAGCAGTGACGCGGCTAGCGGGACCAAAGAGACCCAGTACTTC,CASSDAASGTKETQYF
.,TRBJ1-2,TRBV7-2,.,TGTGCCAGCAGCTTAGTCAGCTATGGCTACACCTTC,CASSLVSYGYTF
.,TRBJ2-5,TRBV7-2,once,TGTGCCAGCAGCTCCTCTAAAGAGACCCAGTACTTC,CASSSSKETQYF
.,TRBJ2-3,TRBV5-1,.,TGCGCCAGCAGTTACGGGGCTATCACAGATACGCAGTATTTT,CASSYGAITDTQYF
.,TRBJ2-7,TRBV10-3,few,TGTGCCATCAGTGAGTCGAGGGATCCCTCCGGGGGAGGGCAGTACTTC,CAISESRDPSGGGQYF
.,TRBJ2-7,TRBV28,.,TGTGCCAGCAGTCACAGGCACAACGAGCAGTACTTC,CASSHRHNEQYF